This TCR beta chain was obtained from a study of T cell responses to AZD1222 COVID-19 vaccine. Study information: Pooling covered second doses at about 4 or about 12 weeks.

TCRdb's table, derived via immunoSEQ multiplex PCR, lists solely in-frame clones and lacks some. The table shows 170,000 or so clones, with 90% to 95% occurring only once. Germline V gives CDR1 MNHEY, CDR2 SMNVEV (reference sequence). The CDR3 runs 15 residues. Between the trimmed V and J ends, which lost 2 bases and 6 bases, there was a span of 14 bases. Whole-study results and caveats: Unmutated variant regions reportedly attract nearly half of all spike-specific TCRs. Donors, mostly white British, included more females; clonal diversity was possibly underestimated.

As for this clone: Its specificity is not known.

The input for sequencing was peripheral blood, taken on day 0 of AZD1222 vaccination. The chain combines TRBV27 with TRBJ1-5, with a weak D call TRBD1 (6 bases). This TCR was sampled from an adult in good health. CDR3 nucleotide sequence: TGTGCCAGCAGTTTACTGGGGGCTCGGGGTCAGCCCCAGCATTTT. The encoded protein is CASSLLGARGQPQHF.